What follows describes a single T cell receptor (beta chain). This specimen belongs to a study of blood T cell repertoires in COVID-19. J was trimmed by 0 bases and V by 7 bases; bases with no gene match: 5. CDR3 size: 14 residues. Germline CDR1 reads SQVTM; CDR2 reads ANQGSEA. The data were produced by immunoSEQ multiplex PCR, yet TCRdb's version contains in-frame clones alone and is incomplete. The sample holds about 130,000 clones; approximately 88% are singletons and the top ten take about 9.3%. Sequenced sample: peripheral blood. The genes are TRBV29-1 and TRBJ2-1, with TRBD2 matching 8 bases. The origin of this receptor is a man aged 50 or older with acute or convalescent COVID-19. CDR3 amino acids: CSAGGAVSYNEQFF. The CDR3 DNA sequence: TGCAGCGCGGGGGGGGCGGTCTCCTACAATGAGCAGTTCTTC.